The next 7 T cell receptor beta chains were all read from a single sample in a study of cytomegalovirus exposure and HLA in healthy donors. The PCR made use of 60 Vbeta and 13 Jbeta primers. Sequencing used immunoSEQ multiplex PCR; TCRdb keeps in-frame clones, though not all of them. The sample gives some 140,000 clones, around 77% of which show up once; just under 1% is in the top ten. The sequenced material came from PBMCs. These receptors were collected from a man aged 18 to 35 in good health and CMV-seronegative.

The chain's CDR3 is CASSLGGIYNEQFF. CDR3 nucleotide sequence: TGTGCCAGCAGCTTAGGCGGGATTTACAATGAGCAGTTCTTC. The rearrangement joins TRBV7-9 to TRBJ2-1; TRBD2 might be the D (6 bases). The CDR3 is 14 residues long. V was trimmed by 1 base and J by 4 bases, leaving 8 bases between them. CDR1 and CDR2 from the germline V gene are SEHNR and FQNEAQ (reference sequence). Looking up the rest from reference TRBV7-9 and TRBJ2-1 gives the full variable domain: DTGVSQNPRHKITKRGQNVTFRCDPISEHNRLYWYRQTLGQGPEFLTYFQNEAQLEKSRLLSDRFSAERPKGSFSTLEIQRTEQGDSAMYLCASSLGGIYNEQFFGPGTRLTVL.

V usage is TRBV4-1 and J usage is TRBJ2-7; no definite D call. CDR1 is MGHRA and CDR2 is YSYEKL in the germline V gene. This CDR3 contains 14 residues. Trimming shortened V by 3 bases and J by 0 bases, and 9 bases separated the two germline ends. CDR3 sequence (DNA): TGCGCCAGCAGCCAGTCAAGGAGCTCCTACGAGCAGTACTTC. As protein: CASSQSRSSYEQYF.

This chain uses TRBV9 with TRBJ2-7; TRBD1 matches at 7 bases. V lost 2 bases, J lost 4 bases, and 6 bases stayed unmatched. Germline V CDR1 and CDR2: SGDLS, YYNGEE. This CDR3 has 14 amino acids. DNA for the CDR3: TGTGCCAGCAGCGTCCGGGACAGTTTTTACGAGCAGTACTTC. It codes for CASSVRDSFYEQYF.

This sequence joins TRBV29-1 and TRBJ1-2; D is unclear. The germline CDR1 and CDR2 sequences are SQVTM and ANQGSEA. The CDR3 length is 14 residues. V lost 7 bases to trimming and J lost 2 bases, with 17 bases between them. The CDR3 region has the DNA TGCAGCGCCCCTAATATGGAGCGGAACTATGGCTACACCTTC. It yields the protein CSAPNMERNYGYTF.

This sequence joins TRBV29-1 and TRBJ2-1; TRBD2 agrees at 14 bases. From germline, CDR1 is SQVTM and CDR2 ANQGSEA. The V and J ends lost 6 bases and 3 bases, in that order; junction bases with no gene match: 7. The CDR3 has 16 amino acids. CDR3 loop: CSVPKTSGGVYNEQFF. Here the CDR3 DNA reads TGCAGCGTGCCCAAGACTAGCGGGGGGGTCTACAATGAGCAGTTCTTC.

This chain uses TRBV27 with TRBJ1-6; possibly TRBD1 for D (5 bases). Trimming removed 5 bases at V and 7 bases at J, with 18 bases between. CDR3 length: 16 amino acids. CDR1 MNHEY and CDR2 SMNVEV come from the germline V gene (reference sequence). The DNA for the CDR3 is TGTGCCAGCAGTCCTGACAGTCGGTCGCCAAATTCACCCCTCCACTTT. It yields the protein CASSPDSRSPNSPLHF.

The V call is TRBV19, the J call TRBJ1-1; D may be TRBD1 (6 bases). The CDR3 runs to 16 residues. Germline CDR1 and CDR2: LNHDA and SQIVND (reference sequence). The V end lost 3 bases, the J end lost 4 bases, and 18 bases lay between the germline ends. CDR3 in amino acids: CASSIVWLQGSTEAFF. CDR3 in DNA: TGTGCCAGTAGTATTGTATGGTTACAGGGTAGCACTGAAGCTTTCTTT.